Below, one TCR beta chain is given with its context. In the original processing: Amplification of reference gene primers was used by the study to estimate nucleated cell counts. Assay used: immunoSEQ multiplex PCR; TCRdb lists only in-frame clones, some missing. V and J calls and clone size come straight from that table; D and trimming were deduced from the DNA. The sample lists fewer than 80,000 clones, roughly 74% occurring once. This specimen belongs to a study of blood T cell repertoires in COVID-19. In the study overall: Italy, Spain and the United States were the sources of the convalescent and acute COVID-19 samples. T cells, B-cell-depleted T cells, or PBMCs provided the cDNA or gDNA that served as material.

Germline CDR1 and CDR2: LNHDA and SQIVND (reference sequence). V lost 6 bases to trimming and J lost 4 bases; unmatched junction nucleotides: 6. This CDR3 has 15 amino acids. V is TRBV19 and J is TRBJ2-3; TRBD2 matches at 11 bases. What was sequenced was peripheral blood. This TCR came from a woman older than 75 with acute or convalescent COVID-19. CDR3 nucleotide sequence: TGTGCCAGTAGCGCTCTAGCGGGAGGCTCAGATACGCAGTATTTT. Translation gives CASSALAGGSDTQYF.